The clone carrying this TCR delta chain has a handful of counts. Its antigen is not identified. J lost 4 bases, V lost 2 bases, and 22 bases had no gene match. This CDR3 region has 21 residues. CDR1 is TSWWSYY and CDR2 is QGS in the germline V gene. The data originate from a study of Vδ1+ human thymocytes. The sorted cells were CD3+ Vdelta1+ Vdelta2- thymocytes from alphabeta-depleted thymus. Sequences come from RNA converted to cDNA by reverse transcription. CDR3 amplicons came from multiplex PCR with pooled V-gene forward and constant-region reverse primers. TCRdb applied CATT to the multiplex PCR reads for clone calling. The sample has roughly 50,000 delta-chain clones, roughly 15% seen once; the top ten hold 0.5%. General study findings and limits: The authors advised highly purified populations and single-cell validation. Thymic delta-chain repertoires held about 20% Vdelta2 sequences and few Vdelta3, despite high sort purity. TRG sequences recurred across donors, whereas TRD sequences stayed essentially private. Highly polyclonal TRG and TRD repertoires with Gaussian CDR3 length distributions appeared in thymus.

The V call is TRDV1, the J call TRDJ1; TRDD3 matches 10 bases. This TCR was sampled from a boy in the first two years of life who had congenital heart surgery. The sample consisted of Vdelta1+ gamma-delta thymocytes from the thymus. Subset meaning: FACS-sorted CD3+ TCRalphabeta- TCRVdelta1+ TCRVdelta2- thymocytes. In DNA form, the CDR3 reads TGTGCTCTTGGGGAAGCCACTACCTTCCGGTCGTACTGGGGGATCGGCGATAAACTCATCTTT. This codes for CALGEATTFRSYWGIGDKLIF.